Listed here are 13 T cell receptor beta chains from one sample, sequenced in a study of HIV-infected patients and healthy controls. TCRdb independently ran MiXCR on the 5' RACE reads; one entry per CDR3 protein. Of about 64,000 distinct CDR3 sequences detected, 15% to 20% appear once; the ten largest clones hold approximately 1.5%. The specimen sequenced was CD4+ T cells from blood. The origin of the receptors is a human donor in good health.

The gene calls are TRBV23-1 and TRBJ2-4, with 7 nucleotides matching TRBD2. Being an ORF, TRBV23-1 has a function that is uncertain. V lost 8 bases, J lost 0 bases, and 22 bases stayed unmatched. The CDR3 contains 20 residues. The CDR3 bases are TGCGCCAGCCCGACACACGATTGGGGGGGAGATAAGCTAGCCAAAAACATTCAGTACTTC. Its translation is CASPTHDWGGDKLAKNIQYF.

The gene calls are TRBV3-1 and TRBJ2-6, with TRBD1 as a possible D gene (6 bases). Between the trimmed V and J ends, which lost 3 bases and 0 bases, there was a span of 6 bases. Germline-derived CDR1 and CDR2 are LGHDT and YNNKEL (reference sequence). The CDR3 totals 15 residues. This CDR3 is CASSQTGSGANVLTF. DNA for the CDR3: TGTGCCAGCAGCCAGACAGGCTCTGGGGCCAACGTCCTGACTTTC.

This clonotype showed up many times. V gene TRBV20-1 combines with J gene TRBJ1-5, with D unresolved. This CDR3 is 13 amino acids long. V was pared by 1 base and J by 5 bases, with 9 bases between. Germline V gene sequence: CDR1 DFQATT, CDR2 SNEGSKA (reference sequence). CDR3 loop: CSARGEGDQPQHF. CDR3 sequence (DNA): TGCAGTGCTAGAGGAGAAGGAGATCAGCCCCAGCATTTT.

CDR3 sequence (DNA): TGCAGTGCTAGAGCAGCAAGGGACGGCGAGCAGTACTTC. Its protein product is CSARAARDGEQYF. V and J are TRBV20-1 and TRBJ2-7; D possibly matches TRBD1 or TRBD2 (5 bases each). The germline CDR1 and CDR2 sequences are DFQATT and SNEGSKA (reference sequence). CDR3 length: 13 residues. V was clipped by 1 base and J by 6 bases, with 13 bases between them.

This clonotype was recorded at least ten times. The chain uses TRBV20-1 and TRBJ1-1, with no clear D. Trimming shortened V by 0 bases and J by 4 bases, and 15 bases separated the two germline ends. Germline values: CDR1 DFQATT, CDR2 SNEGSKA (reference sequence). CDR3 length: 15 residues. The CDR3 coding sequence is TGCAGTGCTAGAGATCCCATCAGAGGTGGCACTGAAGCTTTCTTT. This translates into CSARDPIRGGTEAFF.

This clonotype was detected once. The chain carries TRBV29-1 and TRBJ1-3; 8 bases align to TRBD1. The germline CDR1 and CDR2 sequences are SQVTM and ANQGSEA. Trimming removed 6 bases from V and 4 bases from J; junction bases left unmatched: 11. The length of the CDR3 is 15 residues. The CDR3 DNA follows: TGCAGCGTCGCAGGACAGGGCCAGACGGGAAACACCATATATTTT. Protein product: CSVAGQGQTGNTIYF. The full variable domain, with the rest looked up from reference TRBV29-1 and TRBJ1-3, is SAVISQKPSRDICQRGTSLTIQCQVDSQVTMMFWYRQQPGQSLTLIATANQGSEATYESGFVIDKFPISRPNLTFSTLTVSNMSPEDSSIYLCSVAGQGQTGNTIYFGEGSWLTVV.

This chain connects TRBV20-1 to TRBJ1-3; 11 bases map to TRBD1. The length of the CDR3 is 14 residues. The germline CDR1 and CDR2 sequences are DFQATT and SNEGSKA (reference sequence). The junction had 10 bases not matched to a gene; V was cut back by 6 bases and J by 9 bases. The CDR3 region has the DNA TGCAGTGCCGGGGACAATGGACAGGGGGCCACCATATATTTT. This encodes CSAGDNGQGATIYF.

This clonotype was picked up many times. This chain links TRBV11-2 with TRBJ2-3; the D is unclear. This CDR3 region has 15 residues. The V gene lost 3 bases and the J gene lost 2 bases, with 12 bases spanning the gap. Per the germline V gene, CDR1 is SGHAT and CDR2 is FQNNGV. CDR3: CASSFGRVDTDTQYF. The DNA of the CDR3 is TGTGCCAGCAGCTTTGGTCGGGTGGACACAGATACGCAGTATTTT.

This clonotype was observed a handful of times. CDR3 nucleotides: TGTGCCAGCAGTTTTTACCCGGGGGCAACGTACGAGCAGTACTTC. Its translation is CASSFYPGATYEQYF. The genes are TRBV27 and TRBJ2-7, with D perhaps matching TRBD1 or TRBD2 (6 bases each). CDR3 length: 15 amino acids. Germline values: CDR1 MNHEY, CDR2 SMNVEV (reference sequence). The V end lost 3 bases, the J end lost 4 bases, and 16 bases lay between the germline ends.

The gene calls are TRBV30 and TRBJ1-1; D perhaps matches TRBD1 (6 bases). Germline-derived CDR1 and CDR2 are GTSNPN and SVGIG (reference sequence). Trimming shortened V by 4 bases and J by 5 bases, and 20 bases separated the two germline ends. This CDR3 has 15 amino acids. CDR3 sequence: CAWKRVRGRGTEAFF. The CDR3 nucleotides read TGTGCCTGGAAAAGGGTCAGGGGAAGGGGTACTGAAGCTTTCTTT.

This clonotype was recorded many times. The chain uses TRBV6-1 and TRBJ2-3; 10 nucleotides match TRBD2. In germline, CDR1 is MNHNS, CDR2 SASEGT. The J segment lost 1 base and the V segment lost 2 bases, leaving 6 bases of the junction unmatched. The CDR3 length is 17 residues. The CDR3 sequence is CASSEWVSGRRTDTQYF. The CDR3 coding sequence is TGTGCCAGCAGTGAATGGGTTAGCGGGAGGCGCACAGATACGCAGTATTTT.

This clonotype has more than one count but fewer than ten. The chain is built from TRBV7-9 and TRBJ1-4; 9 nucleotides agree with TRBD1. Germline lookup yields CDR1 SEHNR and CDR2 FQNEAQ (reference sequence). This CDR3 region has 15 residues. The V and J ends lost 5 bases and 8 bases, in that order; junction bases with no gene match: 9. In nucleotides, the CDR3 is TGTGCCAGCAGCGAAGGACAGGGGATCGGAGAAAAACTGTTTTTT. Its protein is CASSEGQGIGEKLFF.

This clonotype qualifies as medium-sized. This sequence joins TRBV29-1 and TRBJ2-7, with D hard to call. Per germline, CDR1 SQVTM and CDR2 ANQGSEA. This CDR3 comprises 15 residues. V was trimmed by 2 bases and J by 2 bases, leaving 16 bases between them. CDR3 protein: CSVEKGSGGAYEQYF. The CDR3 DNA sequence: TGCAGCGTTGAAAAGGGCTCGGGCGGAGCCTACGAGCAGTACTTC.